This TCR beta chain is from a study of T cell repertoires in cytomegalovirus infection. TCRdb recomputed calls from the reads with MiXCR, one row per CDR3 protein. This sample has about 490,000 distinct CDR3 sequences, with approximately 16% found just once. The CDR3 spans 15 residues. Per the germline V gene, CDR1 is SGHAT and CDR2 is FQNNGV. Trimming removed 1 base from V and 3 bases from J; junction bases left unmatched: 5. The sequencing input was CD8+ T cells from PBMCs. This receptor was taken from a human donor in good health (CMV status not recorded). Some clones in this sample may be carry-over from other donors' samples. The chain links TRBV11-2 to TRBJ2-7; 8 bases map to TRBD1. The CDR3 DNA follows: TGTGCCAGCAGCTTAGTAAGGACAGGGTACTACGAGCAGTACTTC. It specifies CASSLVRTGYYEQYF.